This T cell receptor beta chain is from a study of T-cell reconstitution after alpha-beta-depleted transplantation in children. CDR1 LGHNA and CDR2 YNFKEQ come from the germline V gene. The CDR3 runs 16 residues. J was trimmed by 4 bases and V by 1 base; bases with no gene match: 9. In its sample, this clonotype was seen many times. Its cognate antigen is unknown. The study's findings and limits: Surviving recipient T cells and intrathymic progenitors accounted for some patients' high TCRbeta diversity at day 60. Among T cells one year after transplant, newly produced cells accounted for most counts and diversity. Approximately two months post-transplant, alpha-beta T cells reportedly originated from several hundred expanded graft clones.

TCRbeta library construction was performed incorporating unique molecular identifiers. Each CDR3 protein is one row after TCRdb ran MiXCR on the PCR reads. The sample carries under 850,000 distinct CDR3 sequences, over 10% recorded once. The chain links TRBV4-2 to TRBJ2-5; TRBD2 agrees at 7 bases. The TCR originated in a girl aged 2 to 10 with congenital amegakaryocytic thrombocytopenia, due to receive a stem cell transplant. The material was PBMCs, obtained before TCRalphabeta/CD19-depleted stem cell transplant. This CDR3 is CASSQVVGLPPETQYF. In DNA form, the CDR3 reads TGTGCCAGCAGCCAAGTCGTGGGACTACCGCCAGAGACCCAGTACTTC.